This T cell receptor (beta chain) was sequenced in a study of identifying expanded T cells in peripheral blood. Findings and limits, study-wide: Over about two and four weeks, about 15 and 19 clones changed, versus 1.2 between replicates. Roughly 2-week clone count variance significantly increased as total template count grew.

This clone was observed a handful of times. Its antigen is not identified. Between the trimmed V and J ends, which lost 0 bases and 8 bases, there was a span of 16 bases. Germline CDR1 and CDR2: LGHNA and YNFKEQ. The CDR3 runs 15 residues. Profiling relied on immunoSEQ multiplex PCR, and the TCRdb table lists in-frame clones only, not all of them. The data contain around 120,000 clones, roughly 89% of them singletons. The chain employs TRBV4-2 and TRBJ1-2; no clear D gene. The source is a person between 18 and 75 years old in good health. The sample taken for sequencing was blood. The CDR3, as DNA: TGTGCCAGCAGCCAAGAAGCGGGGAACTATGTAGGCTACACCTTC. Amino acid sequence: CASSQEAGNYVGYTF.